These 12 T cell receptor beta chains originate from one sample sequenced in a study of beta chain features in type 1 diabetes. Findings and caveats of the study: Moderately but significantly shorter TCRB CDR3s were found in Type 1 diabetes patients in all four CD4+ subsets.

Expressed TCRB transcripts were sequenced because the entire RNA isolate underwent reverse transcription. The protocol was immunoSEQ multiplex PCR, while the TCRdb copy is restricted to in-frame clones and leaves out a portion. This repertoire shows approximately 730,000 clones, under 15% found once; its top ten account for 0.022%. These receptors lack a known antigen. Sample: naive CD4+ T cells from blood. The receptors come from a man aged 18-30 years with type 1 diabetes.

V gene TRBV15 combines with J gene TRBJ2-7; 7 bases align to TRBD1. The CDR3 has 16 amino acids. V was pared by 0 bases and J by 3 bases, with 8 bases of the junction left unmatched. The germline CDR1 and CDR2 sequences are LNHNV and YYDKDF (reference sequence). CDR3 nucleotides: TGTGCCACCAGCAGAGAAACCCAGGGACAGATCTACGAGCAGTACTTC. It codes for CATSRETQGQIYEQYF.

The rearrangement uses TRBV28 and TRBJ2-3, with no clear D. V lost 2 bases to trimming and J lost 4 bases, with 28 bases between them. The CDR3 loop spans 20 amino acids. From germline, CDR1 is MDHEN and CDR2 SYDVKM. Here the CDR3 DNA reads TGTGCCAGCAGTTTAAAGGGCAGGAGCTATACTCCTCAGCCCCCAGATACGCAGTATTTT. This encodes CASSLKGRSYTPQPPDTQYF.

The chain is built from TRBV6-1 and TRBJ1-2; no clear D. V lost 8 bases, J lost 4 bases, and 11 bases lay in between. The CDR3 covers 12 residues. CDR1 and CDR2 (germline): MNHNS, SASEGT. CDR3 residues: CASGFNGYGYTF. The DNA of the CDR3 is TGTGCCAGCGGATTCAACGGCTATGGCTACACCTTC.

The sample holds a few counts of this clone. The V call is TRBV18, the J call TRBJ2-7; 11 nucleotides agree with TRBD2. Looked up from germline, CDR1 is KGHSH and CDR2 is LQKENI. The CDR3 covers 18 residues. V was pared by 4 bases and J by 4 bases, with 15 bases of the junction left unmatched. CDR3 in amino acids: CASSRGLAEKSSRYEQYF. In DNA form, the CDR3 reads TGTGCCAGCTCACGGGGACTAGCGGAAAAATCCTCCAGATACGAGCAGTACTTC.

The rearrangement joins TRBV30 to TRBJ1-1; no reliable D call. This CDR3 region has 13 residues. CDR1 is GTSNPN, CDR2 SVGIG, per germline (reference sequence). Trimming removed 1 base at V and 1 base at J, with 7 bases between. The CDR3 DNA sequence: TGTGCCTGGAGTGAAGCGGAGAACACTGAAGCTTTCTTT. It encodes CAWSEAENTEAFF.

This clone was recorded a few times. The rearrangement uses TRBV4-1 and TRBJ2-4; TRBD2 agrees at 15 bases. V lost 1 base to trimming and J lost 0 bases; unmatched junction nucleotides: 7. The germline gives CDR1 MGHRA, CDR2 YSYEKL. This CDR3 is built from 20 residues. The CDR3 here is CASSQVHGTSGGLAKNIQYF. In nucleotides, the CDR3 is TGCGCCAGCAGCCAAGTTCATGGGACTAGCGGGGGGCTAGCCAAAAACATTCAGTACTTC.

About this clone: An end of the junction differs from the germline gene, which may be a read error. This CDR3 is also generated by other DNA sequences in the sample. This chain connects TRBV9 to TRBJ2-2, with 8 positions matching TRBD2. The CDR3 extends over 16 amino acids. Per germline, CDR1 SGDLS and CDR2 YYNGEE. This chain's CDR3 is CASATGGSGVTGELFF. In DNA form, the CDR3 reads TGTGCCAGCGCGACTGGGGGTAGCGGGGTTACCGGTGAGCTGTTTTTT.

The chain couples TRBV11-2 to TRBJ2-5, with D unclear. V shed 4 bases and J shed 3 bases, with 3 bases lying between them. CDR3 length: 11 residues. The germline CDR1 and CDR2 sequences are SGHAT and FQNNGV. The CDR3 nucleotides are TGTGCCAGCAGCTATGAAGAGACCCAGTACTTC. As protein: CASSYEETQYF.

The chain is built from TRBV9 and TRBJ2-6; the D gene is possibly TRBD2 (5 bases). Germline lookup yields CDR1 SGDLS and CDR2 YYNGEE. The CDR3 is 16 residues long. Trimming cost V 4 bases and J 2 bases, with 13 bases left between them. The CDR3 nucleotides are TGTGCCAGCAGCCCACCGGGGTTGGCTGGGGCCAACGTCCTGACTTTC. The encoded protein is CASSPPGLAGANVLTF.

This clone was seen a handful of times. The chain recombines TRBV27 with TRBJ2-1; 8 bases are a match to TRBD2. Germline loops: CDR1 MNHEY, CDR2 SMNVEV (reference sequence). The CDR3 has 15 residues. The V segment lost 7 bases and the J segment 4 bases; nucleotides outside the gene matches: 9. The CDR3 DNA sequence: TGTGCCAGCACCCTCATAGCGGGGCGTTACAATGAGCAGTTCTTC. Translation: CASTLIAGRYNEQFF.

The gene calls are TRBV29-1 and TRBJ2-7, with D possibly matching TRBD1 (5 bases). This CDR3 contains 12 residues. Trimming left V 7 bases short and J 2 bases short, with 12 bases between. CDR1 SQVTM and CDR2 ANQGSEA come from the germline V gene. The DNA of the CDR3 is TGCAGCGGGGCCGAGACAGCCTACGAGCAGTACTTC. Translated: CSGAETAYEQYF.

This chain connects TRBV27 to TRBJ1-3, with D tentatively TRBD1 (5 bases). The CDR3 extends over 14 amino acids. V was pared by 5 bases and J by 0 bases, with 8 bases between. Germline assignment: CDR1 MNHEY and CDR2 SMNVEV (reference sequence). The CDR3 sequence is CASSAQGSGNTIYF. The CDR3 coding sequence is TGTGCCAGCAGTGCCCAGGGCTCTGGAAACACCATATATTTT.